A selection of T cell receptor beta chains follows, all from one sample in a study of shared clonotypes between healthy human individuals. This table comes from immunoSEQ multiplex PCR, and its TCRdb copy is limited to in-frame clones, with some not included. The sample has some 1.1 million clones; about 80% are singletons. Sequencing was performed on memory CD4+ T cells from PBMCs. These receptors were collected from a man between 18 and 35 years old in good health. Some clones in this sample may be carry-over from other donors' samples. Each CDR3 is given with its conserved first and last residue. D genes are given only for firm matches. The size entry is marked missing in some rows and otherwise reads once, few, many or a size class.

v_gene	j_gene	d_gene	abundance	CDR3aa	CDR3nt
TRBV5-1	TRBJ1-4	TRBD1	-	CASSLLPPGQGNEKLFF	TGCGCCAGCAGCTTGCTCCCCCCGGGACAGGGGAATGAAAAACTGTTTTTT
TRBV28	TRBJ1-1	TRBD1	-	CASSFSHQGGEAFF	TGTGCCAGCAGTTTCTCACATCAGGGGGGTGAAGCTTTCTTT
TRBV5-6	TRBJ2-1	-	-	CASSLDLGRRQFF	TGTGCCAGCAGCTTGGATTTAGGGAGAAGGCAGTTCTTC
TRBV30	TRBJ1-5	-	-	CAWSVRQINQPQHF	TGTGCCTGGAGTGTACGGCAGATCAATCAGCCCCAGCATTTT
TRBV18	TRBJ1-1	-	-	CASSPPRGRSEAFF	TGTGCCAGCTCACCACCCCGGGGAAGGTCTGAAGCTTTCTTT
TRBV29-1	TRBJ2-5	-	few	CSVELAAQETQYF	TGCAGCGTTGAACTGGCGGCCCAAGAGACCCAGTACTTC
TRBV28	TRBJ1-2	-	-	CASSLSSRGREDGYTF	TGTGCCAGCAGTTTATCGTCTCGGGGCAGGGAGGATGGCTACACCTTC
TRBV7-9	TRBJ2-7	-	-	CASSLGEVDYEQYF	TGTGCCAGCAGCCTGGGGGAGGTTGACTACGAGCAGTACTTC
TRBV28	TRBJ2-7	TRBD2	-	CASSWASGRSYEQYF	TGTGCCAGCAGTTGGGCTAGCGGGAGGTCCTACGAGCAGTACTTC
TRBV5-4	TRBJ1-5	-	few	CASSIGTGRDQPQHF	TGTGCCAGCAGCATAGGGACTGGGAGGGATCAGCCCCAGCATTTT
TRBV5-1	TRBJ2-3	TRBD2	-	CASSLAPSGRASDTQYF	TGCGCCAGCAGCTTGGCGCCTAGCGGGAGGGCCTCAGATACGCAGTATTTT
TRBV29-1	TRBJ1-1	-	-	CSAGRGGPWNEAFF	TGCAGCGCTGGTCGGGGGGGCCCATGGAATGAAGCTTTCTTT
TRBV15	TRBJ2-5	TRBD2	-	CATRPRGAGGGETQYF	TGTGCCACCAGGCCCCGGGGAGCGGGAGGAGGGGAGACCCAGTACTTC
TRBV2	TRBJ2-4	TRBD1	once	CASSESGGLGNIQYF	TGTGCCAGCAGTGAATCAGGGGGCTTAGGGAACATTCAGTACTTC
TRBV11-3	TRBJ2-3	-	-	CASSLQGSTDTQYF	TGTGCCAGCAGCTTACAAGGAAGCACAGATACGCAGTATTTT
TRBV6-4	TRBJ1-2	-	few	CASSGRDGYTF	TGTGCCAGCAGTGGACGCGATGGCTACACCTTC
TRBV2	TRBJ1-2	-	many	CASSEFAGPYYGYTF	TGTGCCAGCAGTGAGTTCGCAGGGCCCTACTATGGCTACACCTTC
TRBV30	TRBJ1-2	TRBD1	-	CAWSYVGTGDYGYTF	TGTGCCTGGAGTTATGTAGGGACAGGGGATTATGGCTACACCTTC
TRBV5-1	TRBJ2-3	TRBD2	-	CASSGRGGNTDTQYF	TGCGCCAGCAGCGGGAGGGGAGGGAACACAGATACGCAGTATTTT
TRBV5-1	TRBJ2-1	TRBD2	-	CASSFTAGGDNEQFF	TGCGCCAGCAGCTTCACAGCGGGAGGGGACAATGAGCAGTTCTTC
TRBV18	TRBJ2-7	-	-	CASSLQASSYEQYF	TGTGCCAGCTCGCTACAGGCTAGCTCCTACGAGCAGTACTTC
TRBV21-1	TRBJ2-3	-	-	CASSKEGEDTQYF	TGTGCCAGCAGCAAAGAGGGAGAAGATACGCAGTATTTT
TRBV28	TRBJ2-3	-	-	CASSLSGEDTQYF	TGTGCCAGCAGTTTAAGTGGCGAAGATACGCAGTATTTT
TRBV6-5	TRBJ2-7	-	-	CASTPLPSTPYEQYF	TGTGCCAGCACCCCGTTGCCCAGTACCCCCTACGAGCAGTACTTC
TRBV30	TRBJ1-2	-	-	CAWSVNRDYGYTF	TGTGCCTGGAGTGTAAACAGGGACTATGGCTACACCTTC
TRBV2	TRBJ1-1	-	-	CASSETADGTEAFF	TGTGCCAGCAGTGAAACGGCGGACGGGACTGAAGCTTTCTTT
TRBV7-6	TRBJ2-3	-	once	CASSLSSAHTDTQYF	TGTGCCAGCAGCCTCTCTAGCGCCCACACAGATACGCAGTATTTT
TRBV7-6	TRBJ2-4	TRBD1	-	CASSLGGQFYKNIQYF	TGTGCCAGCAGCTTAGGGGGACAGTTTTACAAAAACATTCAGTACTTC
TRBV7-7	TRBJ2-7	TRBD1	-	CASSERQGNYEQYF	TGTGCCAGCAGCGAAAGACAGGGGAACTACGAGCAGTACTTC
TRBV11-3	TRBJ2-3	TRBD2	few	CASSLSGSTDTQYF	TGTGCCAGCAGCCTTAGCGGGAGCACAGATACGCAGTATTTT
TRBV6-1	TRBJ1-2	TRBD1	once	CASSEGLNRGNYGYTF	TGTGCCAGCAGTGAAGGCTTGAACAGGGGAAATTATGGCTACACCTTC
TRBV19	TRBJ2-1	TRBD2	few	CASSIGAGRTGLGVYNEQFF	TGTGCCAGTAGTATAGGAGCAGGGAGGACGGGACTAGGGGTTTACAATGAGCAGTTCTTC
TRBV29-1	TRBJ2-1	-	-	CSVLQGFPYNEQFF	TGCAGCGTATTACAGGGCTTCCCCTACAATGAGCAGTTCTTC
TRBV2	TRBJ1-1	TRBD1	-	CASSEFGTGNTEAFF	TGTGCCAGCAGTGAATTTGGGACAGGGAACACTGAAGCTTTCTTT
TRBV5-4	TRBJ2-3	-	few	CASSLGWTSTDTQYF	TGTGCCAGCAGCTTGGGGTGGACTAGCACAGATACGCAGTATTTT
TRBV9	TRBJ2-5	TRBD1	-	CASSSGDRGWETQYF	TGTGCCAGCAGCTCGGGGGACAGGGGTTGGGAGACCCAGTACTTC
TRBV15	TRBJ1-2	TRBD1	-	CATSRDGGDSRPYTF	TGTGCCACCAGCAGAGATGGGGGGGACAGCCGACCTTACACCTTC
TRBV28	TRBJ2-1	-	-	CASSFVTGRGHNEQFF	TGTGCCAGCAGTTTTGTGACTGGGAGAGGCCACAATGAGCAGTTCTTC
TRBV18	TRBJ1-3	-	few	CASSPLAESSGNTIYF	TGTGCCAGCTCACCTCTGGCGGAAAGCTCTGGAAACACCATATATTTT
TRBV6-5	TRBJ2-7	-	-	CATRRVVTYEQYF	TGTGCCACCCGGAGGGTAGTGACCTACGAGCAGTACTTC
TRBV28	TRBJ1-3	-	-	CASNPPSGAGNTIYF	TGTGCCAGCAACCCCCCCTCAGGGGCTGGAAACACCATATATTTT
TRBV4-2	TRBJ1-1	TRBD1	-	CASSQAGQDTEAFF	TGTGCCAGCAGCCAAGCTGGACAGGACACTGAAGCTTTCTTT
TRBV2	TRBJ2-6	TRBD1	-	CASSGDRPSGANVLTF	TGTGCCAGCAGCGGGGACAGGCCCTCTGGGGCCAACGTCCTGACTTTC
TRBV7-9	TRBJ1-1	-	-	CASSLDSPNTEAFF	TGTGCCAGCAGCTTAGACAGTCCGAACACTGAAGCTTTCTTT
TRBV7-9	TRBJ2-3	TRBD2	-	CASRKGRASQDTQYF	TGTGCCAGCAGGAAGGGGAGGGCCTCGCAGGATACGCAGTATTTT
TRBV7-9	TRBJ1-1	TRBD1	-	CASSQIRGPGTEAFF	TGTGCCAGCAGCCAAATCAGGGGGCCCGGCACTGAAGCTTTCTTT
TRBV7-3	TRBJ2-7	-	-	CASSAAGTPHVYEQYF	TGTGCCAGCAGCGCCGCCGGGACTCCCCACGTTTACGAGCAGTACTTC
TRBV18	TRBJ2-7	-	-	CASSVSGDEQYF	TGTGCCAGCTCTGTTAGCGGAGACGAGCAGTACTTC
TRBV7-3	TRBJ1-2	TRBD1	-	CASSPGQGLLPGYGYTF	TGTGCCAGCAGCCCGGGACAGGGACTATTGCCGGGCTATGGCTACACCTTC
TRBV7-9	TRBJ2-7	-	-	CASSLAVKAYEQYF	TGTGCCAGCAGCTTAGCAGTCAAGGCCTACGAGCAGTACTTC
TRBV5-1	TRBJ2-5	TRBD1	-	CASSLPRDSQETQYF	TGCGCCAGCAGCTTGCCACGGGACAGTCAAGAGACCCAGTACTTC